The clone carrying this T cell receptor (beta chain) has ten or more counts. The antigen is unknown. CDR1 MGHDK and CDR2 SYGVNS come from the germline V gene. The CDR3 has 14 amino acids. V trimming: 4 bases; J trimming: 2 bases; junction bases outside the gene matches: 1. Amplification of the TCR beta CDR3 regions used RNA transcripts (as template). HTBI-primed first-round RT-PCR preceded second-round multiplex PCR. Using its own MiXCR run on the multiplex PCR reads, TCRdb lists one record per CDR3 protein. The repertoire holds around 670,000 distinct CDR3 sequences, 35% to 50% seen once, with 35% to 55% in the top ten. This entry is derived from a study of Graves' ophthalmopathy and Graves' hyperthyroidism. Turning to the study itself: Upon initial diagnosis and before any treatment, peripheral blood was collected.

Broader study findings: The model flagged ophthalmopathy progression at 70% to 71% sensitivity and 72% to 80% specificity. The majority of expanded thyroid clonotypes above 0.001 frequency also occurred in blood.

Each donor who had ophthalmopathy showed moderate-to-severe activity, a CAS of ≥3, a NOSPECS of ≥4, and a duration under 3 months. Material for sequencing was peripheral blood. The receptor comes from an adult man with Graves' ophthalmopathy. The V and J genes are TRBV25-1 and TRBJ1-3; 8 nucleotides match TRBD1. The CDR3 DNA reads TGTGCCAGCAGTGCGACAGGGGCTGGAAACACCATATATTTT. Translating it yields CASSATGAGNTIYF.